This is a list of T cell receptor beta chains from one sample in a study of cytomegalovirus exposure and HLA in healthy donors. Sequenced by immunoSEQ multiplex PCR; TCRdb stores in-frame clones only, minus some. The sample lists about 150,000 clones, nearly 85% occurring once. The sample was PBMCs. Receptors were obtained from a male donor in good health and CMV-seronegative. The CDR3 runs from the conserved cysteine through the conserved F or W. The order of the fields is J gene, D gene, clone size, V gene, CDR3 protein, CDR3 DNA. A D gene is named only where the DNA matches it firmly. Size values are once, few and many counts, or a class for expanded clones, and some rows have none.

J: TRBJ1-1
D: NA
size: few
V: TRBV6-6
CDR3: CASSDTMNTEAFF
DNA: TGTGCCAGCAGTGACACGATGAACACTGAAGCTTTCTTT

J: TRBJ1-2
D: NA
size: NA
V: TRBV27
CDR3: CASSKQGDNYGYTF
DNA: TGTGCCAGCAGTAAACAGGGAGATAACTATGGCTACACCTTC

J: TRBJ2-1
D: NA
size: NA
V: TRBV4-2
CDR3: CASSQHPRGSIENEQFF
DNA: TGTGCCAGCAGCCAACACCCCAGAGGGAGCATAGAAAATGAGCAGTTCTTC

J: TRBJ2-3
D: TRBD1
size: NA
V: TRBV11-2
CDR3: CASGQGGTDTQYF
DNA: TGTGCCAGCGGACAGGGAGGCACAGATACGCAGTATTTT

J: TRBJ2-1
D: TRBD2
size: NA
V: TRBV6-1
CDR3: CASSERGVAGGGFF
DNA: TGTGCCAGCAGTGAAAGAGGGGTAGCGGGAGGGGGGTTCTTC

J: TRBJ1-3
D: TRBD1
size: NA
V: TRBV5-4
CDR3: CASSRKTGVAGNTIYF
DNA: TGTGCCAGCAGCAGAAAGACAGGGGTTGCAGGAAACACCATATATTTT

J: TRBJ2-3
D: TRBD1
size: NA
V: TRBV11-2
CDR3: CASSPWDRDVTDTQYF
DNA: TGTGCCAGCAGTCCATGGGACAGGGACGTCACAGATACGCAGTATTTT

J: TRBJ2-7
D: NA
size: NA
V: TRBV18
CDR3: CASSQGYEQYF
DNA: TGTGCCAGCTCACAGGGGTACGAGCAGTACTTC

J: TRBJ2-2
D: TRBD1
size: NA
V: TRBV7-6
CDR3: CASSWTPGGTGELFF
DNA: TGTGCCAGCAGCTGGACCCCAGGGGGCACCGGGGAGCTGTTTTTT

J: TRBJ2-3
D: TRBD2
size: NA
V: TRBV18
CDR3: CASSLGLAGVDTQYF
DNA: TGTGCCAGCTCACTGGGACTAGCGGGGGTGGATACGCAGTATTTT

J: TRBJ2-6
D: TRBD1
size: NA
V: TRBV14
CDR3: CASSQGQGYSGANVLTF
DNA: TGTGCCAGCAGCCAAGGACAGGGGTACTCTGGGGCCAACGTCCTGACTTTC

J: TRBJ1-1
D: NA
size: NA
V: TRBV5-4
CDR3: CASSPPGTEAFF
DNA: TGTGCCAGCAGCCCGCCCGGGACTGAAGCTTTCTTT

J: TRBJ2-7
D: NA
size: NA
V: TRBV13
CDR3: CASSLQREQYF
DNA: TGTGCCAGCAGCCTCCAGAGGGAGCAGTACTTC

J: TRBJ2-1
D: TRBD2
size: NA
V: TRBV5-1
CDR3: CASSFGLAGGYNEQFF
DNA: TGCGCCAGCAGCTTTGGACTAGCGGGGGGCTACAATGAGCAGTTCTTC

J: TRBJ2-2
D: TRBD1
size: once
V: TRBV11-3
CDR3: CASSSQGIGELFF
DNA: TGTGCCAGCAGCTCACAGGGGATCGGGGAGCTGTTTTTT

J: TRBJ2-2
D: TRBD2
size: NA
V: TRBV9
CDR3: CASSSRTSGGAMSGELFF
DNA: TGTGCCAGCAGCTCCCGGACTAGCGGGGGGGCGATGTCCGGGGAGCTGTTTTTT

J: TRBJ1-2
D: NA
size: NA
V: TRBV7-9
CDR3: CSSSLGRINYGYTF
DNA: TGTTCCAGCAGCTTAGGGCGGATTAACTATGGCTACACCTTC

J: TRBJ1-1
D: NA
size: few
V: TRBV6-4
CDR3: CASSEDAEMNTEAFF
DNA: TGTGCCAGCAGTGAGGATGCGGAAATGAACACTGAAGCTTTCTTT

J: TRBJ2-2
D: NA
size: NA
V: TRBV7-2
CDR3: CASSFRRNTGELFF
DNA: TGTGCCAGCAGCTTTCGCAGGAACACCGGGGAGCTGTTTTTT

J: TRBJ2-5
D: TRBD1
size: NA
V: TRBV7-9
CDR3: CASKGDRGLQVTQYF
DNA: TGTGCCAGCAAAGGGGACAGGGGGCTCCAAGTGACCCAGTACTTC

J: TRBJ2-4
D: TRBD2
size: NA
V: TRBV30
CDR3: CAWRSSGENIQYF
DNA: TGTGCCTGGAGAAGTAGCGGGGAAAACATTCAGTACTTC

J: TRBJ1-1
D: NA
size: few
V: TRBV5-4
CDR3: CASSFAMNTEAFF
DNA: TGTGCCAGCAGCTTCGCTATGAACACTGAAGCTTTCTTT